The TCR beta chain under discussion was sequenced for a study of CD8 T cells in Susac syndrome. A quantity of roughly 0.5 to 1 ug RNA underwent reverse transcription using random hexamers. TCRdb reprocessed the immunoSEQ multiplex PCR reads via MiXCR and lists one record per CDR3 protein. The data show 250,000 to 300,000 distinct CDR3 sequences, with over 75% seen just once and 0.21% held by the top ten. CDR3 length: 15 residues. V lost 5 bases and J 5 bases, leaving 16 bases between the germline ends. The TCR comes from a human donor with multiple sclerosis. Source material: CD8+ T cells from PBMCs. V and J are TRBV12-3 or TRBV12-4 and TRBJ1-5; a weak D match, TRBD1 (6 bases). CDR3 residues: CASSMLQGRHQPQHF. The CDR3 nucleotides read TGTGCCAGCAGTATGTTACAGGGTAGGCATCAGCCCCAGCATTTT.